This section outlines one T cell receptor (beta chain) sequence together with its context. These data come from a study of blood T cell repertoires in COVID-19. The wider study: Spain, Italy and the United States supplied samples that represented acute and convalescent COVID-19. PBMCs, B-cell-depleted T cells, or T cells were the source of the cDNA or gDNA that made up the material.

The table came from immunoSEQ multiplex PCR; TCRdb's copy has only in-frame clones and leaves some out. The sample includes 200,000 to 250,000 clones, approximately 80% of them seen just once. Germline loops: CDR1 SGHRS, CDR2 YFSETQ. V lost 1 base and J lost 7, with 8 bases in between. The CDR3 covers 13 residues. The TCR originated in a woman aged 45-65 years with acute or convalescent COVID-19. Source material: peripheral blood. The chain uses TRBV5-1 and TRBJ2-2; the D is unclear. For the CDR3, the DNA is TGCGCCAGCAGCTTGCGGGTAGGCGGGGAGCTGTTTTTT. Amino acids: CASSLRVGGELFF.